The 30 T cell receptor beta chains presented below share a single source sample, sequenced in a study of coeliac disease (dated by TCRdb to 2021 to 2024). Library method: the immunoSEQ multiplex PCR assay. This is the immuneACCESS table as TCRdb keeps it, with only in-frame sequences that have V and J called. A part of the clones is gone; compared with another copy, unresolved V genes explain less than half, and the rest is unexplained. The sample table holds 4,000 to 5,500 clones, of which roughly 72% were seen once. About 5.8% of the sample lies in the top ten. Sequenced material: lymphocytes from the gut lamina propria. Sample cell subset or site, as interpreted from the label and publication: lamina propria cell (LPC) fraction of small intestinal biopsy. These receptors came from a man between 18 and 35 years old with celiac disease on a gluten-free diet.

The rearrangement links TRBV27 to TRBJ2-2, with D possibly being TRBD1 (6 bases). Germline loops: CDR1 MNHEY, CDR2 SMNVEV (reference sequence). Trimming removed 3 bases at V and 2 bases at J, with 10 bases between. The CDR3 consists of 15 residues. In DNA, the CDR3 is TGTGCCAGCAGTTTGTACAGGGATAACACCGGGGAGCTGTTTTTT. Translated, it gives CASSLYRDNTGELFF.

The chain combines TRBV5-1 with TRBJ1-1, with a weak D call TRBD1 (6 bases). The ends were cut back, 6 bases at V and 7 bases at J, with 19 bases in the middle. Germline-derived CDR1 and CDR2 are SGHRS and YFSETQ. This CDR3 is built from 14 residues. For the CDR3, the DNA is TGCGCCAGCACGGCGAATACCGGGACAAGTGAAGCTTTCTTT. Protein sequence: CASTANTGTSEAFF.

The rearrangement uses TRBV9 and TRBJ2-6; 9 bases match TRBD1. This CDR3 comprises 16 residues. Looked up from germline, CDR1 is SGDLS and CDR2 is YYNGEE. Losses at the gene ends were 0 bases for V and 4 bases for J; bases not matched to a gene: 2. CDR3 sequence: CASSVGTGVGANVLTF. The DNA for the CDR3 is TGTGCCAGCAGCGTAGGGACAGGGGTCGGGGCCAACGTCCTGACTTTC.

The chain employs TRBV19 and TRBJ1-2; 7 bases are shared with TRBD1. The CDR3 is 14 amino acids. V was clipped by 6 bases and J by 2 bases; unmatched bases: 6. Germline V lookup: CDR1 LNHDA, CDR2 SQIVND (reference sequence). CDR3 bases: TGTGCCAGTAGCCGAGAGACAGGGAACTATGGCTACACCTTC. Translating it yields CASSRETGNYGYTF.

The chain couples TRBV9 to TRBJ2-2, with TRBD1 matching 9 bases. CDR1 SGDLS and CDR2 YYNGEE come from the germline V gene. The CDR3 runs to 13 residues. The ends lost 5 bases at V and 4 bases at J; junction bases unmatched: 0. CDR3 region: CASRTGGTGELFF. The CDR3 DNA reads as TGTGCCAGCAGGACAGGGGGCACCGGGGAGCTGTTTTTT. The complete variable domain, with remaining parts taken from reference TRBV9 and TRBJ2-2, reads DSGVTQTPKHLITATGQRVTLRCSPRSGDLSVYWYQQSLDQGLQFLIQYYNGEERAKGNILERFSAQQFPDLHSELNLSSLELGDSALYFCASRTGGTGELFFGEGSRLTVL.

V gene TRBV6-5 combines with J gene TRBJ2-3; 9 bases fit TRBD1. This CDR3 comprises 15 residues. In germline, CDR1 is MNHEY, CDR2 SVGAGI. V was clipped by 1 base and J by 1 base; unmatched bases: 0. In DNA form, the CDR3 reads TGTGCCAGCAGTTACTGGACAGGGGGCACAGATACGCAGTATTTT. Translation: CASSYWTGGTDTQYF.

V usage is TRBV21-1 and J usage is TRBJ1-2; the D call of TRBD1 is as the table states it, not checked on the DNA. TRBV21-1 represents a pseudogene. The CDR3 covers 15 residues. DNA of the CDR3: TGTGCCAGCAGCAAAGCGCGAAGGACAGACTATGGCTACACCTTC. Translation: CASSKARRTDYGYTF.

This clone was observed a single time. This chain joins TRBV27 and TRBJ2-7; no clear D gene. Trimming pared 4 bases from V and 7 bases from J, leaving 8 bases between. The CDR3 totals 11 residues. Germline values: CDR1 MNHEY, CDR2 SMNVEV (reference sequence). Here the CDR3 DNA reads TGTGCCAGCAGTTCCCCCGTGGAGCAGTACTTC. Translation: CASSSPVEQYF.

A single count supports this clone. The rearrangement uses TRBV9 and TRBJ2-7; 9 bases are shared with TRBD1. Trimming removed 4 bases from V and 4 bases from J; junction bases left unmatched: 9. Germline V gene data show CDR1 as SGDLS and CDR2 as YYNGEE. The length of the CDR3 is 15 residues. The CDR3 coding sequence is TGTGCCAGCAGCCCTCAGGACAGGGGATATTACGAGCAGTACTTC. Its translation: CASSPQDRGYYEQYF.

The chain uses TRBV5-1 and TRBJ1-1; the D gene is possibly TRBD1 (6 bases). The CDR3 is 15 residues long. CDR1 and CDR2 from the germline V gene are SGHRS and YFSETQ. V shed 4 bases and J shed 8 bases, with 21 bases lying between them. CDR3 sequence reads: CASSGRAGDLREAFF. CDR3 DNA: TGCGCCAGCAGCGGTCGGGCAGGGGATTTAAGAGAAGCTTTCTTT.

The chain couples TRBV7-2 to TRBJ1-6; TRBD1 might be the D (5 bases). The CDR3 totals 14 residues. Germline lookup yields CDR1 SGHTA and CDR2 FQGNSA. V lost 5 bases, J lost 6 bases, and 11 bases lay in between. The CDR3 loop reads CASSRGTPNSPLHF. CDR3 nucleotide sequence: TGTGCCAGCAGCCGCGGGACTCCTAATTCACCCCTCCACTTT.

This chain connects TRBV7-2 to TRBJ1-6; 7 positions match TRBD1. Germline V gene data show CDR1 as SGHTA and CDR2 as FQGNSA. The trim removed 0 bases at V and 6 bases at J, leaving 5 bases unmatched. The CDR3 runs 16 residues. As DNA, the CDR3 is TGTGCCAGCAGCTTAGCGCAGGGGGGCATTAATTCACCCCTCCACTTT. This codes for CASSLAQGGINSPLHF.

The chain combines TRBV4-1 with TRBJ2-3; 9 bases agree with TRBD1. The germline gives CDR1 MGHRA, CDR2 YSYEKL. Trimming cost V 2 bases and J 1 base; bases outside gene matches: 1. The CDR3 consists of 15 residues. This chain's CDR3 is CASSQWTGGTDTQYF. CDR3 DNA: TGCGCCAGCAGCCAATGGACAGGGGGCACAGATACGCAGTATTTT.

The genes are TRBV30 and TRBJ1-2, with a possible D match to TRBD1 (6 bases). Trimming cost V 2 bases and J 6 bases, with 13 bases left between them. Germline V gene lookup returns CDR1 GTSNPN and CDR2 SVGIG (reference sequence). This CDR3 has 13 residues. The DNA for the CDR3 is TGTGCCTGGAGTCCAAGGGGGTATGATGGCTACACCTTC. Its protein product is CAWSPRGYDGYTF.

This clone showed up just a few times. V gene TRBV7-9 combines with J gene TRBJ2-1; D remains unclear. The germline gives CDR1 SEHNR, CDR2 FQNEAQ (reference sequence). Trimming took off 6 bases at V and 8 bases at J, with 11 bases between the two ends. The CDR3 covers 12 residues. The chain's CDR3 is CASRSGGDEQFF. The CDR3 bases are TGTGCCAGCAGGTCGGGTGGCGATGAGCAGTTCTTC.

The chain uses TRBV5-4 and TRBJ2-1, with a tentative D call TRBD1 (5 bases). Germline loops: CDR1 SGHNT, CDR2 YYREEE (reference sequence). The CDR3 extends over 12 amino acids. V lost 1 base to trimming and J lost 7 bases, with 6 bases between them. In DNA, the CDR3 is TGTGCCAGCAGCTTGTCAGGGAATGAGCAGTTCTTC. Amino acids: CASSLSGNEQFF.

The CDR3 DNA follows: TGTGCCAGTAGTATCCGGGACAGGGGGCGGAACGAGCAGTACTTC. Protein product: CASSIRDRGRNEQYF. This chain links TRBV19 with TRBJ2-7; 12 bases map to TRBD1. Trimming at V came to 3 bases and at J to 5 bases, leaving 5 bases not matched to a gene. This CDR3 spans 15 amino acids. CDR1 is LNHDA and CDR2 is SQIVND in the germline V gene (reference sequence).

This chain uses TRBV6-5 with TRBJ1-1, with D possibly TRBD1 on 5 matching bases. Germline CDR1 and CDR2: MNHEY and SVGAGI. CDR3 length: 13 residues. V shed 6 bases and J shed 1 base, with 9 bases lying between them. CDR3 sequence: CASRNGQNTEAFF. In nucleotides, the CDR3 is TGTGCCAGCAGAAACGGACAGAACACTGAAGCTTTCTTT.

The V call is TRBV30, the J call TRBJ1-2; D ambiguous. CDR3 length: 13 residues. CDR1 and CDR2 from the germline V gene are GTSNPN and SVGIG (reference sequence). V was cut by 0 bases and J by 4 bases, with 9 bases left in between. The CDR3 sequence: CAWSVLRGYGYTF. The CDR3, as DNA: TGTGCCTGGAGTGTACTCCGAGGCTATGGCTACACCTTC.

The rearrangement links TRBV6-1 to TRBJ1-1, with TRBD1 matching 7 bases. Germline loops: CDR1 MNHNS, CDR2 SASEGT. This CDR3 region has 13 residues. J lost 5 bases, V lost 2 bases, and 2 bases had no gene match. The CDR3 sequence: CASSEQQGTEAFF. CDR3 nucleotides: TGTGCCAGCAGTGAACAACAGGGGACTGAAGCTTTCTTT.

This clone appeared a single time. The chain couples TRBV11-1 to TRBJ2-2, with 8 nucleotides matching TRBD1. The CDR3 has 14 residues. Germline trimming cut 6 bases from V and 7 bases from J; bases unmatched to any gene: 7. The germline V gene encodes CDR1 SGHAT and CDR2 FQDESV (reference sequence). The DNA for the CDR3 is TGTGCCAGCAGACAAAGACAGGGGATCGGGGAGCTGTTTTTT. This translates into CASRQRQGIGELFF.

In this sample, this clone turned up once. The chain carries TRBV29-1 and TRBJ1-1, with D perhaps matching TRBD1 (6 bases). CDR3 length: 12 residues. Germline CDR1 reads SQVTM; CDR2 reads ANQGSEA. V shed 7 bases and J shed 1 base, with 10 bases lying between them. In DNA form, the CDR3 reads TGCAGCGCACGGGACACGAACACTGAAGCTTTCTTT. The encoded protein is CSARDTNTEAFF.

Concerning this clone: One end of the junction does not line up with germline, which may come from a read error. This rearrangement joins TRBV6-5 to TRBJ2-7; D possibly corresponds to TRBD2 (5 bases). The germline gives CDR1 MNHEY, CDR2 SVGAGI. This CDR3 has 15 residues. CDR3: CASSYSAYGTYEQYF. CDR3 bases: TGTGCCAGCAGCTACTCTGCCTACGGGACCTACGAGCAGTACTTC.

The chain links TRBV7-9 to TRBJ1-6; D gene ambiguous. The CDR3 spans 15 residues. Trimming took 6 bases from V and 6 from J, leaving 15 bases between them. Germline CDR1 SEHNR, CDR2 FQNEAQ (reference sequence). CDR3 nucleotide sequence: TGTGCCAGCAGTTTCTTCGAAAGCCTTAATTCACCCCTCCACTTT. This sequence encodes CASSFFESLNSPLHF.

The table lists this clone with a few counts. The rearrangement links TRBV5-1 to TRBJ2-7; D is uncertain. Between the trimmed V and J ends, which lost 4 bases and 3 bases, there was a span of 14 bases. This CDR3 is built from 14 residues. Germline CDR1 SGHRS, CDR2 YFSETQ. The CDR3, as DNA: TGCGCCAGCAGCCCCCGCGACAAATACTACGAGCAGTACTTC. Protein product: CASSPRDKYYEQYF.

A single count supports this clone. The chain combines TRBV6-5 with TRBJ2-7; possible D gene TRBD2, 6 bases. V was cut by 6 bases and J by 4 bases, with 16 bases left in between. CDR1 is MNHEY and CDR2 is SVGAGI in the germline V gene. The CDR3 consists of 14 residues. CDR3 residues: CASSKGLTDYEQYF. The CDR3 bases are TGTGCCAGCAGCAAGGGACTTACGGATTACGAGCAGTACTTC.

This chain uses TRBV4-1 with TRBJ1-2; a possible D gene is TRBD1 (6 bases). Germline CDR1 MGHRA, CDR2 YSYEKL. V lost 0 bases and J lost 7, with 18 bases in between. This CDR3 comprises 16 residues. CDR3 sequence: CASSQEPPQGLTGYTF. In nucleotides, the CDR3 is TGCGCCAGCAGCCAAGAACCCCCACAGGGTCTTACTGGCTACACCTTC.

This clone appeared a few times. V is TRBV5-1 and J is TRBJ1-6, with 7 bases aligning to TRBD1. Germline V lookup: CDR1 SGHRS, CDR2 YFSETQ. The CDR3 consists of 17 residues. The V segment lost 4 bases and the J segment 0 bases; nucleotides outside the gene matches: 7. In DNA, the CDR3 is TGCGCCAGCAGCAATCGACAGGGTAGCTCCTATAATTCACCCCTCCACTTT. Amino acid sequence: CASSNRQGSSYNSPLHF.

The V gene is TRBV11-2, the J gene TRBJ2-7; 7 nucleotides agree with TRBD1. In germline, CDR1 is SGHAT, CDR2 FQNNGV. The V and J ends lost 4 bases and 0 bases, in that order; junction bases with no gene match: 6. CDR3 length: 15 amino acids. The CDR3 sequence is CASSSGQTLSYEQYF. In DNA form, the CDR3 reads TGTGCCAGCAGCTCGGGACAGACGCTCTCCTACGAGCAGTACTTC.

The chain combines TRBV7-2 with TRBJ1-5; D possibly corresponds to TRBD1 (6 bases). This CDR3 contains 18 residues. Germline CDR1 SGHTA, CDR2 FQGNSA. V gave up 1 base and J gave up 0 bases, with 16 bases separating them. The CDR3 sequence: CASSLEMRLRGSNQPQHF. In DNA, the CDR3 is TGTGCCAGCAGCTTAGAGATGCGGCTCAGGGGTAGCAATCAGCCCCAGCATTTT.